One and the same sample provided the 13 T cell receptor beta chains below, sequenced in a study of blood T cell repertoires in COVID-19. Clones were read by immunoSEQ multiplex PCR, and TCRdb kept only the in-frame ones, dropping some. The table shows approximately 270,000 clones, with 87% occurring only once. The material sequenced was peripheral blood. Every receptor here comes from a young man with active or convalescent COVID-19.

This clone was seen just once. This chain uses TRBV5-1 with TRBJ2-1; possible D gene TRBD1, 5 bases. The CDR3 sequence is 17 residues long. V lost 0 bases to trimming and J lost 8 bases, with 21 bases between them. Germline CDR1 is SGHRS and CDR2 is YFSETQ. The CDR3 DNA reads TGCGCCAGCAGCTTGGCATCCTGGGCGGACAAAGGCGATGAGCAGTTCTTC. Encoded protein: CASSLASWADKGDEQFF.

The chain employs TRBV25-1 and TRBJ2-7, with 8 bases matching TRBD2. Unmatched junction bases numbered 1, after V lost 1 base and J lost 2 bases. The germline gives CDR1 MGHDK, CDR2 SYGVNS. This CDR3 spans 14 amino acids. The CDR3 protein is CASSESGGAYEQYF. Written as DNA, the CDR3 is TGTGCCAGCAGTGAATCGGGGGGGGCCTACGAGCAGTACTTC.

V and J are TRBV15 and TRBJ2-1; D possibly corresponds to TRBD2 (6 bases). CDR1 LNHNV and CDR2 YYDKDF come from the germline V gene (reference sequence). Trimming shortened V by 9 bases and J by 8 bases, and 20 bases separated the two germline ends. There are 14 residues in the CDR3. As DNA, the CDR3 is TGTGCCACGGGGGGTAGCGTCTGGACCGATGAGCAGTTCTTC. This codes for CATGGSVWTDEQFF. The whole variable domain, filled in from reference TRBV15 and TRBJ2-1, reads DAMVIQNPRYQVTQFGKPVTLSCSQTLNHNVMYWYQQKSSQAPKLLFHYYDKDFNNEADTPDNFQSRRPNTSFCFLDIRSPGLGDTAMYLCATGGSVWTDEQFFGPGTRLTVL.

The genes are TRBV5-5 and TRBJ2-7, with 7 nucleotides matching TRBD1. Per germline, CDR1 SGHKS and CDR2 YYEKEE (reference sequence). The V gene end was trimmed by 3 bases and the J gene end by 2 bases; junction bases not matched to a gene: 5. There are 14 residues in the CDR3. The DNA of the CDR3 is TGTGCCAGCAGCTCCACAGGGGAGACCTACGAGCAGTACTTC. The encoded protein is CASSSTGETYEQYF.

Points on this clone: This specimen includes other DNA sequences encoding the same CDR3. The chain has TRBV6-5 and TRBJ1-1; D unresolved. This CDR3 comprises 13 residues. V lost 2 bases, J lost 1 base, and 5 bases lay in between. Germline V gives CDR1 MNHEY, CDR2 SVGAGI. CDR3 sequence: CASSYRGNTEAFF. For the CDR3, the DNA is TGTGCCAGCAGTTACCGCGGGAACACTGAAGCTTTCTTT.

The chain joins TRBV7-2 to TRBJ2-7, with D tentatively TRBD2 (6 bases). V was trimmed by 5 bases and J by 4 bases, leaving 15 bases between them. Per germline, CDR1 SGHTA and CDR2 FQGNSA. There are 14 residues in the CDR3. The DNA for the CDR3 is TGTGCCAGCAGCCCAGGCGGGACCTGGTACGAGCAGTACTTC. Protein product: CASSPGGTWYEQYF.

V and J are TRBV2 and TRBJ1-1, with D tentatively TRBD1 (5 bases). Trimming removed 4 bases from V and 0 bases from J, with 9 bases in between. The V gene's germline CDR1 is SNHLY and CDR2 FYNNEI. The CDR3 is made up of 14 amino acids. In DNA form, the CDR3 reads TGTGCCAGCAGTGGGGGCAGTCTGAACACTGAAGCTTTCTTT. Protein sequence: CASSGGSLNTEAFF.

The rearrangement joins TRBV27 to TRBJ2-3; TRBD2 agrees at 7 bases. The length of the CDR3 is 15 residues. V shed 6 bases and J 5 bases; nucleotides not matched to a gene: 11. Germline loops: CDR1 MNHEY, CDR2 SMNVEV (reference sequence). The DNA for the CDR3 is TGTGCCAGCAGCCAGCGGGGTCTAGGGGAAGATACGCAGTATTTT. Residues: CASSQRGLGEDTQYF.

V usage is TRBV2 and J usage is TRBJ1-2; 8 bases are a match to TRBD1. Germline CDR1 and CDR2: SNHLY and FYNNEI. CDR3 length: 11 amino acids. Trimming at V came to 11 bases and at J to 8 bases, leaving 7 bases not matched to a gene. The CDR3 reads CALQGVYGYTF. The CDR3 DNA reads as TGTGCCTTACAGGGGGTCTACGGCTACACCTTC.

The chain is built from TRBV9 and TRBJ2-7; 8 bases are a match to TRBD2. The V and J ends lost 0 bases and 1 base, in that order; junction bases with no gene match: 3. In germline, CDR1 is SGDLS, CDR2 YYNGEE. The CDR3 loop spans 15 amino acids. The CDR3 protein is CASSVGTSPSYEQYF. The DNA of the CDR3 is TGTGCCAGCAGCGTAGGGACTAGCCCTTCCTACGAGCAGTACTTC.

The chain combines TRBV6-2 or TRBV6-3 with TRBJ2-3; weak D call: TRBD2 (7 bases). Trimming took 2 bases from V and 2 from J, leaving 8 bases between them. Germline V CDR1 and CDR2: MNHEY, SVGEGT. The CDR3 loop spans 14 amino acids. CDR3 nucleotides: TGTGCCAGCAGTTACGGGGGGGCCACAGATACGCAGTATTTT. It yields the protein CASSYGGATDTQYF.

The genes are TRBV2 and TRBJ1-2; perhaps TRBD1 as D (6 bases). CDR1 is SNHLY, CDR2 FYNNEI, per germline. The CDR3 has 13 residues. The V gene lost 7 bases and the J gene lost 4 bases, with 13 bases spanning the gap. Written as DNA, the CDR3 is TGTGCCAGCACGACCAGGGGCCGCTATGGCTACACCTTC. This translates into CASTTRGRYGYTF.

J is TRBJ1-5 and V is TRBV19; TRBD1 agrees at 7 bases. Trimming at V came to 7 bases and at J to 3 bases, leaving 9 bases not matched to a gene. The germline CDR1 and CDR2 sequences are LNHDA and SQIVND (reference sequence). CDR3 length: 15 amino acids. CDR3 DNA: TGTGCCAGTATTCCCAGGGACAGTCCCAATCAGCCCCAGCATTTT. Protein: CASIPRDSPNQPQHF.